The 28 T cell receptor beta chains reported below all come from one sample, sequenced in a study of CD8+CD57+ T cells in acquired aplastic anemia. TCR beta VDJ combinations and CDR3 sequences were profiled from genomic DNA. TCRdb re-derived calls from the reads in MiXCR, one entry per CDR3 protein. The data contain about 160,000 distinct CDR3 sequences, around half of them singletons. Patients sequenced had flow cytometry evidence of CD8+CD57+ cell expansion. The sample was sorted CD4+, CD8+, or CD8+CD57+ T cells (not recorded which) from PBMCs. The source is a human donor with aplastic anemia.

J is TRBJ2-7 and V is TRBV7-9; no definite D call. CDR1 and CDR2 from the germline V gene are SEHNR and FQNEAQ (reference sequence). The CDR3 has 14 residues. The V end lost 1 base, the J end lost 7 bases, and 14 bases lay between the germline ends. The DNA for the CDR3 is TGTGCCAGCAGCTTAGATGGTTCTGTGGCAGAGCAGTACTTC. Protein: CASSLDGSVAEQYF.

The CDR3 sequence is CASRQGAEQYF. The CDR3 region has the DNA TGCGCCAGCAGACAGGGGGCCGAGCAGTACTTC. The chain links TRBV10-2 to TRBJ2-7, with 9 bases that match TRBD1. Germline-derived CDR1 and CDR2 are WSHSY and SAAADI. With 6 bases clipped from V and 6 bases from J, the junction kept 0 bases outside the gene matches. This CDR3 region has 11 residues.

The chain employs TRBV10-3 and TRBJ1-1; perhaps TRBD1 as D (6 bases). CDR3 size: 13 residues. The germline gives CDR1 ENHRY, CDR2 SYGVKD. V lost 10 bases to trimming and J lost 1 base, with 13 bases between them. The CDR3 spells CATIGTQNTEAFF. CDR3 nucleotides: TGTGCCACGATCGGGACACAGAACACTGAAGCTTTCTTT.

The gene calls are TRBV24-1 and TRBJ1-3; D uncertain. The germline V and J ends were trimmed by 4 bases and 4 bases, with 4 bases remaining between them. The CDR3 length is 12 residues. Germline CDR1 is KGHDR and CDR2 is SFDVKD. Here the CDR3 reads CATSESGNTIYF. CDR3 nucleotide sequence: TGTGCCACCAGTGAAAGCGGAAACACCATATATTTT.

The chain uses TRBV10-3 and TRBJ2-3; TRBD2 aligns across 8 bases. The CDR3 runs 14 residues. CDR1 is ENHRY, CDR2 SYGVKD, per germline. J gave up 0 bases and V 5 bases, and 1 base lay outside the gene matches. As DNA, the CDR3 is TGTGCCATCAGTTCTAGCGGGAGCACAGATACGCAGTATTTT. Protein sequence: CAISSSGSTDTQYF.

This clonotype was seen more than once but under ten times. The junction and the germline gene differ at one end; a read error may be behind it. This rearrangement joins TRBV12-3 or TRBV12-4 to TRBJ1-1; D not certain. The CDR3 runs to 11 residues. The CDR3 DNA reads as TGTGCCAGCAGTTTGAACGCTGAAGCTTTCTTT. It translates to CASSLNAEAFF.

This clonotype showed up many times. The V gene is TRBV7-2, the J gene TRBJ2-7; TRBD2 might be the D (6 bases). V was shortened by 3 bases and J by 0 bases, with 21 bases between the two germline ends. The CDR3 has 18 residues. Germline values: CDR1 SGHTA, CDR2 FQGNSA. The CDR3 loop reads CASSFGTFRPLSSYEQYF. The CDR3 coding sequence is TGTGCCAGCAGCTTCGGGACTTTTCGACCTCTTAGCTCCTACGAGCAGTACTTC.

This chain connects TRBV2 to TRBJ1-4; 9 nucleotides line up with TRBD1. The V gene end was trimmed by 6 bases and the J gene end by 7 bases; junction bases not matched to a gene: 3. CDR3 length equals 13 residues. Germline V lookup: CDR1 SNHLY, CDR2 FYNNEI. The CDR3 sequence is CASSDRGSEKLFF. CDR3 sequence (DNA): TGTGCCAGCAGCGACAGGGGGAGTGAAAAACTGTTTTTT. The variable domain in full, completed from reference TRBV2 and TRBJ1-4, reads EPEVTQTPSHQVTQMGQEVILRCVPISNHLYFYWYRQILGQKVEFLVSFYNNEISEKSEIFDDQFSVERPDGSNFTLKIRSTKLEDSAMYFCASSDRGSEKLFFGSGTQLSVL.

This clonotype was counted a few times. V usage is TRBV29-1 and J usage is TRBJ1-1; 10 nucleotides align to TRBD1. Germline-derived CDR1 and CDR2 are SQVTM and ANQGSEA. The ends lost 6 bases at V and 4 bases at J; junction bases unmatched: 2. This CDR3 has 12 residues. The CDR3: CSVGTGATEAFF. The CDR3 DNA is TGCAGCGTGGGGACAGGGGCCACTGAAGCTTTCTTT.

J is TRBJ2-1 and V is TRBV19, with D unresolved. The CDR3 totals 12 residues. V lost 7 bases to trimming and J lost 3 bases, with 7 bases between them. The germline CDR1 and CDR2 sequences are LNHDA and SQIVND (reference sequence). Here the CDR3 reads CASTNDYNEQFF. The CDR3 bases are TGTGCCAGTACGAATGACTACAATGAGCAGTTCTTC.

This rearrangement joins TRBV2 to TRBJ1-6, with D tentatively TRBD1 (5 bases). The V end was cut by 10 bases, the J end by 8 bases, with 18 bases between. This CDR3 comprises 14 residues. Germline V gene data show CDR1 as SNHLY and CDR2 as FYNNEI. CDR3 amino acids: CATLPEGHDSPLHF. As DNA, the CDR3 is TGTGCCACCCTCCCCGAGGGGCATGATTCACCCCTCCACTTT.

The chain is built from TRBV20-1 and TRBJ1-1; no reliable D call. The germline CDR1 and CDR2 sequences are DFQATT and SNEGSKA (reference sequence). This CDR3 contains 11 residues. Trimming shortened V by 5 bases and J by 6 bases, and 10 bases separated the two germline ends. The DNA of the CDR3 is TGCAGTGCTCAGAGCGGGGCTGAAGCTTTCTTT. This codes for CSAQSGAEAFF.

This clonotype has a count of ten or more. V gene TRBV7-9 combines with J gene TRBJ2-3; the match to TRBD1 covers 8 bases. V lost 3 bases, J lost 1 base, and 3 bases stayed unmatched. Germline V gives CDR1 SEHNR, CDR2 FQNEAQ (reference sequence). There are 15 residues in the CDR3. The CDR3 spells CASSFTGGGTDTQYF. The CDR3 DNA sequence: TGTGCCAGCAGCTTCACAGGGGGTGGCACAGATACGCAGTATTTT.

Turning to this clonotype: Here the CDR3 omits its conserved ending phenylalanine or tryptophan, so a read error is the likely source. The DNA is left out, because the CDR3 cannot be placed on it with certainty; the CDR3 is given as TCRdb lists it. The chain carries TRBV19 and TRBJ2-1; the D segment call TRBD1 is taken from the table without a DNA check. The CDR3 is made up of 9 amino acids, end residues included. CDR1 LNHDA and CDR2 SQIVND come from the germline V gene (reference sequence). The CDR3 is CASRDRGRK.

The J gene is TRBJ1-1, the V gene TRBV9, with D possibly matching TRBD1 (6 bases). The CDR3 consists of 14 residues. Germline assignment: CDR1 SGDLS and CDR2 YYNGEE. With 7 bases removed from V and 5 bases from J, the gap between germline ends came to 18 bases. CDR3 region: CASEGGDAGTEAFF. The CDR3 DNA follows: TGTGCCAGCGAAGGGGGTGATGCGGGGACTGAAGCTTTCTTT.

This clonotype appeared many times. Written as DNA, the CDR3 is TGTGCCAGCAGTTTTGTCGAACAGGGGGCGGGGGAGCAGTACTTC. It codes for CASSFVEQGAGEQYF. The genes are TRBV12-3 or TRBV12-4 and TRBJ2-7, with 9 bases that match TRBD1. The CDR3 sequence is 15 residues long. Losses at the gene ends were 3 bases for V and 7 bases for J; bases not matched to a gene: 10.

The chain couples TRBV2 to TRBJ1-5; D perhaps matches TRBD1 (6 bases). V gave up 6 bases and J gave up 5 bases, with 14 bases separating them. The germline V gene encodes CDR1 SNHLY and CDR2 FYNNEI. The length of the CDR3 is 14 residues. DNA for the CDR3: TGTGCCAGCAGCGAGGGGGGGAGCTATCAGCCCCAGCATTTT. It is translated as CASSEGGSYQPQHF.

The chain couples TRBV20-1 to TRBJ2-7, with D perhaps matching TRBD1 (5 bases). This CDR3 region has 15 residues. CDR1 and CDR2 (germline): DFQATT, SNEGSKA (reference sequence). Trimming stripped 6 bases from V and 0 bases from J, with 18 bases between. Here the CDR3 DNA reads TGCAGTGCCAACCTTCGGGCACAGGCCTCCTACGAGCAGTACTTC. It translates to CSANLRAQASYEQYF.

This clonotype was found a few times. This may be a read error: a much more frequent sequence differs by one nucleotide. The chain links TRBV4-3 to TRBJ2-6; possible D gene TRBD2, 5 bases. This CDR3 comprises 14 residues. Germline V gives CDR1 LGHNA, CDR2 YSLEER. Trimming shortened V by 2 bases and J by 10 bases, and 12 bases separated the two germline ends. CDR3: CASSQSPSPNVLTF. The CDR3 coding sequence is TGCGCCAGCAGCCAATCACCTAGCCCTAACGTCCTGACTTTC.

This clonotype was recorded many times. The gene calls are TRBV5-1 and TRBJ2-1; tentatively, D is TRBD2 (6 bases). The CDR3 loop spans 15 amino acids. V was shortened by 0 bases and J by 7 bases, with 14 bases between the two germline ends. Germline loops: CDR1 SGHRS, CDR2 YFSETQ. CDR3 residues: CASSLGVGGGNEQFF. DNA for the CDR3: TGCGCCAGCAGCTTGGGGGTCGGTGGGGGGAATGAGCAGTTCTTC.

This chain joins TRBV15 and TRBJ2-2, with D perhaps matching TRBD1 or TRBD2 (5 bases each). Germline CDR1 is LNHNV and CDR2 is YYDKDF (reference sequence). V gave up 2 bases and J gave up 5 bases, with 12 bases separating them. This CDR3 contains 15 residues. For the CDR3, the DNA is TGTGCCACCAGCAGATGGGGTGAGGGGACCGGGGAGCTGTTTTTT. This encodes CATSRWGEGTGELFF.

This chain uses TRBV5-6 with TRBJ2-1; D is unclear. CDR3 length: 14 residues. Trimming stripped 2 bases from V and 6 bases from J, with 12 bases between. The germline V gene has CDR1 SGHDT and CDR2 YYEEEE. The CDR3 nucleotides read TGTGCCAGCAGCTTAGAGAACCAATCCAATGAGCAGTTCTTC. Its protein product is CASSLENQSNEQFF.

V and J are TRBV10-3 and TRBJ1-2; 9 positions agree with TRBD1. Germline CDR1 and CDR2: ENHRY and SYGVKD. Losses at the gene ends were 3 bases for V and 5 bases for J; bases not matched to a gene: 1. The CDR3 has 13 residues. CDR3 coding DNA: TGTGCCATCAGTGAAGGGACAGGGTATGGCTACACCTTC. Encoded protein: CAISEGTGYGYTF.

This clonotype was seen at least ten times. The genes are TRBV27 and TRBJ2-7; D not resolved. The germline CDR1 and CDR2 sequences are MNHEY and SMNVEV (reference sequence). V lost 2 bases, J lost 3 bases, and 8 bases lay in between. The CDR3 is made up of 13 amino acids. Here the CDR3 reads CASSLGYDYEQYF. The DNA for the CDR3 is TGTGCCAGCAGTTTAGGGTATGACTACGAGCAGTACTTC.

The rearrangement joins TRBV29-1 to TRBJ1-1; 12 positions match TRBD1. Germline V gene lookup returns CDR1 SQVTM and CDR2 ANQGSEA. The CDR3 length is 14 residues. V was clipped by 6 bases and J by 2 bases; unmatched bases: 4. In nucleotides, the CDR3 is TGCAGCGTGTGGGACAGGGGGCCTAACACTGAAGCTTTCTTT. This sequence encodes CSVWDRGPNTEAFF.

This clonotype was observed a few times. The chain is built from TRBV10-3 and TRBJ1-4; 10 bases are shared with TRBD1. Trimming took 11 bases from V and 0 from J; bases not matched to a gene: 9. The CDR3 consists of 16 residues. Germline loops: CDR1 ENHRY, CDR2 SYGVKD. Written as DNA, the CDR3 is TGTGCCGCCTGGGGACAGGGGTTTGCAACTAATGAAAAACTGTTTTTT. Translated, it gives CAAWGQGFATNEKLFF.

The CDR3 DNA sequence: TGTGCCAGCAGCTTGGGGGCGGGGGAGACCCAGTACTTC. This sequence encodes CASSLGAGETQYF. This sequence joins TRBV5-8 and TRBJ2-5; possibly TRBD2 for D (6 bases). Germline V gives CDR1 SGHTS, CDR2 YDEGEE. The CDR3 contains 13 residues. V was pared by 0 bases and J by 5 bases, with 8 bases between.

The V gene is TRBV6-2 or TRBV6-3, the J gene TRBJ2-7; TRBD1 aligns across 7 bases. The CDR3 loop spans 14 amino acids. Losses at the gene ends were 5 bases for V and 3 bases for J; bases not matched to a gene: 7. In germline, CDR1 is MNHEY, CDR2 SVGEGT. The CDR3: CASSLGDRIYEQYF. In nucleotides, the CDR3 is TGTGCCAGCAGTCTTGGGGACAGAATCTACGAGCAGTACTTC.